This T cell receptor (beta chain) was sequenced in a study of blood T cell repertoires in COVID-19. This CDR3 comprises 15 residues. V gave up 0 bases and J gave up 7 bases, with 15 bases separating them. Germline CDR1 and CDR2: SGHTA and FQGNSA. Some clones are missing from TCRdb's copy, which holds only in-frame ones; the method was immunoSEQ multiplex PCR. Among around 140,000 clones listed, around 90% were seen once. This sequence joins TRBV7-2 and TRBJ2-5, with TRBD1 as a possible D gene (6 bases). The sample taken for sequencing was peripheral blood. This TCR derives from a man between 65 and 80 years old with acute or convalescent COVID-19. In DNA, the CDR3 is TGTGCCAGCAGCTTAGCTGCAGGGGCCGGGGCGACCCAGTACTTC. Its protein product is CASSLAAGAGATQYF.